This TCR beta chain stems from a study of blood T cell repertoires in COVID-19. About the research overall: The United States, Italy and Spain provided the acute and convalescent COVID-19 samples.

Sequencing was performed with immunoSEQ multiplex PCR; in TCRdb, only in-frame clones are kept and a portion is missing. The data hold roughly 60,000 clones, with 72% observed a single time. The V gene lost 4 bases and the J gene lost 1 base, with 11 bases spanning the gap. Germline-derived CDR1 and CDR2 are SGHRS and YFSETQ. The CDR3 runs 14 residues. The receptor's source is a woman aged 65 to 85 with COVID-19, enrolled during active disease. Sequencing was performed on peripheral blood. This chain connects TRBV5-1 to TRBJ1-1; D gene ambiguous. CDR3 in amino acids: CASSAEPGNTEAFF. CDR3 DNA sequence: TGCGCCAGCAGCGCGGAACCCGGGAACACTGAAGCTTTCTTT.